Following are 19 T cell receptor beta chains from one sample sequenced in a study of blood T cell repertoires in COVID-19 (dated by TCRdb to 2019 to 2021). Libraries came from the immunoSEQ multiplex PCR assay. TCRdb stores this immuneACCESS table with in-frame sequences only. Part of the clones is absent; in the studies checked, under half of the shortfall reflects unresolved V genes, and no reason is known for the rest. The sample yields approximately 470,000 clones; 70% to 90% were counted once. The biggest ten clones account for roughly 3.2% of the sample. The sequenced sample was peripheral blood. The receptor source for this set is a human donor in a cohort sampled during active COVID-19.

The rearrangement joins TRBV24-1 to TRBJ2-1, with 9 bases that match TRBD2. The CDR3 runs to 17 residues. Germline values: CDR1 KGHDR, CDR2 SFDVKD. Trimming cost V 1 base and J 6 bases; bases outside gene matches: 9. CDR3 nucleotide sequence: TGTGCCACCAGTGATTTCGGGCCTAGCGGGATCTCCAATGAGCAGTTCTTC. Amino acids: CATSDFGPSGISNEQFF.

The chain couples TRBV11-3 to TRBJ2-5; 10 bases align to TRBD2. V gave up 8 bases and J gave up 1 base; unmatched junction bases: 7. The CDR3 totals 15 residues. Per the germline V gene, CDR1 is SGHNT and CDR2 is YENEEA. CDR3 in amino acids: CASSWASGSQETQYF. CDR3 DNA sequence: TGTGCCAGCTCTTGGGCTAGCGGGAGCCAAGAGACCCAGTACTTC.

The chain combines TRBV9 with TRBJ2-1; the match to TRBD2 covers 7 bases. Germline CDR1 reads SGDLS; CDR2 reads YYNGEE. The CDR3 is made up of 15 amino acids. V shed 0 bases and J 9 bases; nucleotides not matched to a gene: 9. DNA for the CDR3: TGTGCCAGCAGCGTAGCGTGGGAGGGCCTTGGTGAGCAGTTCTTC. Its protein is CASSVAWEGLGEQFF.

This clone was detected a few times. J is TRBJ2-1 and V is TRBV29-1; D possibly corresponds to TRBD1 (5 bases). Trimming stripped 3 bases from V and 0 bases from J, with 12 bases between. The CDR3 has 15 amino acids. The germline gives CDR1 SQVTM, CDR2 ANQGSEA. CDR3 amino acids: CSVESRVPSYNEQFF. Here the CDR3 DNA reads TGCAGCGTTGAGTCCAGGGTTCCCTCCTACAATGAGCAGTTCTTC.

The chain combines TRBV2 with TRBJ2-4; D not certain. This CDR3 contains 14 residues. The germline V gene encodes CDR1 SNHLY and CDR2 FYNNEI. Trimming left V 4 bases short and J 0 bases short, with 7 bases between. In DNA form, the CDR3 reads TGTGCCAGCAGTGGCCGGTTAGCCAAAAACATTCAGTACTTC. Encoded protein: CASSGRLAKNIQYF.

The chain employs TRBV12-5 and TRBJ2-2; weak D call: TRBD2 (5 bases). CDR1 is LGHNT and CDR2 is FRNRAP in the germline V gene. There are 15 residues in the CDR3. The CDR3 DNA reads as TGTGCCTCGGCGGGCGACGTCCCGAACACCGGGGAGCTGTTTTTT. Translated: CASAGDVPNTGELFF.

J is TRBJ2-3 and V is TRBV19; D possibly corresponds to TRBD2 (6 bases). V was cut by 5 bases and J by 0 bases, with 12 bases left in between. Germline loops: CDR1 LNHDA, CDR2 SQIVND (reference sequence). This CDR3 contains 15 residues. CDR3: CASSVSGTSTDTQYF. The CDR3 nucleotides are TGTGCCAGTAGTGTCTCCGGGACTAGCACAGATACGCAGTATTTT.

The J gene is TRBJ2-7, the V gene TRBV6-5; TRBD1 matches at 8 bases. The CDR3 runs 14 residues. After removal of 5 bases from V and 1 base from J, the junction contained 4 bases not matched to a gene. CDR1 is MNHEY and CDR2 is SVGAGI in the germline V gene. CDR3 nucleotides: TGTGCCAGCAGTCGGACAGGGTTGTCCTACGAGCAGTACTTC. It codes for CASSRTGLSYEQYF.

This clone appeared once. This chain uses TRBV18 with TRBJ1-2; a possible D gene is TRBD1 (6 bases). Germline CDR1 reads KGHSH; CDR2 reads LQKENI. The CDR3 extends over 14 amino acids. The V end lost 3 bases, the J end lost 12 bases, and 20 bases lay between the germline ends. The CDR3 sequence: CASSPLTADSSNTF. CDR3 in DNA: TGTGCCAGCTCACCCCTTACGGCGGACAGTAGCAACACCTTC.

Only one count was recorded for this clone. The chain links TRBV28 to TRBJ1-4; D unresolved. Germline V gene data show CDR1 as MDHEN and CDR2 as SYDVKM. This CDR3 spans 14 amino acids. Trimming left V 3 bases short and J 0 bases short, with 5 bases between. The CDR3 bases are TGTGCCAGCAGTTTGGGCGCAACTAATGAAAAACTGTTTTTT. It is translated as CASSLGATNEKLFF. Filled out from reference TRBV28 and TRBJ1-4, the complete variable domain reads DVKVTQSSRYLVKRTGEKVFLECVQDMDHENMFWYRQDPGLGLRLIYFSYDVKMKEKGDIPEGYSVSREKKERFSLILESASTNQTSMYLCASSLGATNEKLFFGSGTQLSVL.

The chain recombines TRBV5-5 with TRBJ1-2; D perhaps matches TRBD1 (5 bases). The V gene lost 0 bases and the J gene lost 8 bases, with 20 bases spanning the gap. There are 16 residues in the CDR3. CDR1 and CDR2 (germline): SGHKS, YYEKEE (reference sequence). The CDR3 reads CASSLVTSPGQGGYTF. CDR3 DNA: TGTGCCAGCAGCTTGGTGACGTCTCCCGGGCAGGGAGGCTACACCTTC.

The table lists this clone with a count of one. The chain links TRBV5-6 to TRBJ1-2, with 8 bases fitting TRBD1. V gave up 4 bases and J gave up 0 bases; unmatched junction bases: 2. The CDR3 extends over 14 amino acids. The germline CDR1 and CDR2 sequences are SGHDT and YYEEEE. CDR3 residues: CASSRTGSNYGYTF. The CDR3 DNA reads TGTGCCAGCAGCCGGACAGGGTCTAACTATGGCTACACCTTC.

In this sample, this clone turned up once. The chain combines TRBV4-2 with TRBJ2-2, with D possibly being TRBD2 (5 bases). Trimming shortened V by 5 bases and J by 7 bases, and 17 bases separated the two germline ends. In germline, CDR1 is LGHNA, CDR2 YNFKEQ. This CDR3 spans 15 amino acids. CDR3 bases: TGTGCCAGCAGCGACTTGACAACGGGAAACGGGGAGCTGTTTTTT. This gives the protein CASSDLTTGNGELFF.

The chain recombines TRBV7-9 with TRBJ2-1; 7 nucleotides match TRBD2. Germline V gene sequence: CDR1 SEHNR, CDR2 FQNEAQ (reference sequence). V lost 7 bases, J lost 2 bases, and 5 bases stayed unmatched. This CDR3 has 14 residues. The CDR3 bases are TGTGCCAGCAACTACGCGGGGGCCTACAATGAGCAGTTCTTC. It encodes CASNYAGAYNEQFF.

J is TRBJ2-5 and V is TRBV4-2; 10 bases line up with TRBD2. The CDR3 is 16 residues long. Trimming cost V 4 bases and J 1 base; bases outside gene matches: 6. The germline gives CDR1 LGHNA, CDR2 YNFKEQ. Here the CDR3 reads CASSLSGRGPQETQYF. The CDR3 nucleotides are TGTGCCAGCAGCCTAAGCGGGAGGGGTCCCCAAGAGACCCAGTACTTC.

In its sample, this clone was seen many times. This chain joins TRBV28 and TRBJ1-1, with TRBD1 matching over 9 bases. CDR1 is MDHEN and CDR2 is SYDVKM in the germline V gene. V was pared by 8 bases and J by 11 bases, with 15 bases of the junction left unmatched. This CDR3 has 14 residues. The CDR3 sequence: CASGYRGPSGLAFF. The CDR3, as DNA: TGTGCCAGCGGATACAGGGGGCCCTCGGGACTTGCTTTCTTT.

This chain joins TRBV2 and TRBJ1-2; D not certain. Trimming removed 7 bases at V and 7 bases at J, with 19 bases between. The CDR3 is 14 residues long. Per the germline V gene, CDR1 is SNHLY and CDR2 is FYNNEI. CDR3 in DNA: TGTGCCAGCATTGGGTTTGGGGATGGAGGTGGCTACACCTTC. The encoded protein is CASIGFGDGGGYTF. The complete variable domain, with remaining parts taken from reference TRBV2 and TRBJ1-2, reads EPEVTQTPSHQVTQMGQEVILRCVPISNHLYFYWYRQILGQKVEFLVSFYNNEISEKSEIFDDQFSVERPDGSNFTLKIRSTKLEDSAMYFCASIGFGDGGGYTFGSGTRLTVV.

CDR3 amino acids: CASSVLAGVNTGELFF. CDR3 nucleotides: TGCGCCAGCAGCGTACTAGCGGGAGTCAACACCGGGGAGCTGTTTTTT. The gene calls are TRBV5-1 and TRBJ2-2; TRBD2 agrees at 11 bases. This CDR3 has 16 amino acids. The junction had 4 bases not matched to a gene; V was cut back by 4 bases and J by 2 bases. Germline loops: CDR1 SGHRS, CDR2 YFSETQ.

The chain carries TRBV6-5 and TRBJ1-1; 9 bases map to TRBD1. The CDR3 totals 14 residues. Germline V gene lookup returns CDR1 MNHEY and CDR2 SVGAGI. J lost 3 bases, V lost 7 bases, and 6 bases had no gene match. The CDR3 DNA sequence: TGTGCCAGCACCCGACAGGGGGGGGACACTGAAGCTTTCTTT. Translating gives CASTRQGGDTEAFF.